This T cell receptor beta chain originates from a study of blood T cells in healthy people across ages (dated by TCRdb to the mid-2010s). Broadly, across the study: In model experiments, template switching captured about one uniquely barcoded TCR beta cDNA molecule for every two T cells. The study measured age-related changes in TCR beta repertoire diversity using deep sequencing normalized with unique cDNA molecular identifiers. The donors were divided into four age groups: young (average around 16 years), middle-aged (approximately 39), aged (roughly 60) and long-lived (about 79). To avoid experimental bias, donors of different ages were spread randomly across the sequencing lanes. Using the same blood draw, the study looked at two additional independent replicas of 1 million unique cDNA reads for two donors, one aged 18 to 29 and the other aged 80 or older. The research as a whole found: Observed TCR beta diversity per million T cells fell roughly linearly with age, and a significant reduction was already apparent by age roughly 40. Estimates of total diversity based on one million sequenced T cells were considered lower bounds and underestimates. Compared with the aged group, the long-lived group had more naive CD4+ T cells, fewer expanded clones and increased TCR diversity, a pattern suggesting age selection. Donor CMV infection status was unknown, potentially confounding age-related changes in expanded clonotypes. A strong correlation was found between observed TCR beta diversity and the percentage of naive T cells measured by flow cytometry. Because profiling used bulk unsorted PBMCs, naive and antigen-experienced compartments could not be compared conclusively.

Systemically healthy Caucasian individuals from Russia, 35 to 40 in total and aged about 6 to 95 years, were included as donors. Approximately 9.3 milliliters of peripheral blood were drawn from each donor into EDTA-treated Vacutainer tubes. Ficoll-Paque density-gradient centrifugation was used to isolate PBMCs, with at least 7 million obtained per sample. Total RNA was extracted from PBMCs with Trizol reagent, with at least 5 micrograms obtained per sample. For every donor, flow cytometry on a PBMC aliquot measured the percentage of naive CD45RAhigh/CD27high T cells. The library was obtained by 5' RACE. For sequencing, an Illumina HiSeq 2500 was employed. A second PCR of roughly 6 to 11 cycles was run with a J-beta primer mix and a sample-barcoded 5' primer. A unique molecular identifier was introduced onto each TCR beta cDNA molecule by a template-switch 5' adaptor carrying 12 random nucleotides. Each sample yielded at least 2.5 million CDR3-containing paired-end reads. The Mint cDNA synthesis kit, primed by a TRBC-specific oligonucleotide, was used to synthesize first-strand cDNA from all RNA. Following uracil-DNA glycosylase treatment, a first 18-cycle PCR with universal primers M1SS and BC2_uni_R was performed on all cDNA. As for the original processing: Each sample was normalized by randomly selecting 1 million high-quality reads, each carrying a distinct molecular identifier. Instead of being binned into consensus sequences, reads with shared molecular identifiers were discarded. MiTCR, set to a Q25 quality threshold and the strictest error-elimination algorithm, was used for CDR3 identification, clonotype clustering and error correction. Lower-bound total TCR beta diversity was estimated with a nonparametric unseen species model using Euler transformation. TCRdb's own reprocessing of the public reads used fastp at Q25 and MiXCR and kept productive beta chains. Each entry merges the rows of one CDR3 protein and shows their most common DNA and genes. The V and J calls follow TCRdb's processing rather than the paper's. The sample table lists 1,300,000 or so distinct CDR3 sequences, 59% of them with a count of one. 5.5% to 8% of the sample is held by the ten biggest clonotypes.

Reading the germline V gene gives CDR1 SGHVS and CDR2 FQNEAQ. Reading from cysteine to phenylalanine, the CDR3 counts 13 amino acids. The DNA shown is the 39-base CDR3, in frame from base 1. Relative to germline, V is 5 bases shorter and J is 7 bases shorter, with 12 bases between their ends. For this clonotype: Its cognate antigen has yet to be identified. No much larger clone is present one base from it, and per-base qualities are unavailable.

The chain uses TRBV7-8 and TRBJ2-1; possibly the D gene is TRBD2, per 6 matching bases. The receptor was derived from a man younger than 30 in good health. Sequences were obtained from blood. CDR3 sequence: CASSVRAGNEQFF. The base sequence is TGTGCCAGCAGCGTAAGGGCGGGGAATGAGCAGTTCTTC.